The text below deals with one TCR beta chain. Its antigen remains unknown. The length of the CDR3 is 16 residues. The J segment lost 5 bases and the V segment lost 3 bases, leaving 11 bases of the junction unmatched. Germline V gives CDR1 SGDLS, CDR2 YYNGEE. TCRdb keeps only in-frame clones here, not all; method: immunoSEQ multiplex PCR. The sample records about 13,000 clones, under 97% being singletons. This sample stems from a study of neoadjuvant nivolumab and ipilimumab in lung cancer. General study results and limits: Only two of four nivolumab-treated tumors gained richness and clonality by surgery.

This clonotype was sampled from an adult with non-small cell lung cancer. V gene TRBV9 combines with J gene TRBJ2-5, with 9 bases that match TRBD1. The source material was peripheral blood, sampled after neoadjuvant nivolumab, alone or with ipilimumab, at or shortly before surgery. CDR3 amino acids: CASSAHVQGAHETQYF. CDR3 sequence (DNA): TGTGCCAGCAGCGCCCATGTACAGGGGGCGCATGAGACCCAGTACTTC.